This TCR beta chain came from a study of patients and donors after allogeneic stem cell transplantation. The CDR3 totals 13 residues. CDR1 is MNHEY, CDR2 SMNVEV, per germline (reference sequence). V shed 6 bases, J shed 6 bases, and the junction held 6 bases outside the gene matches. This clonotype has only a few counts. One entry per CDR3 protein, called by TCRdb with MiXCR from the RT-PCR reads. The sample carries 900,000 to 1,000,000 distinct CDR3 sequences, over 15% recorded once. The chain joins TRBV27 to TRBJ2-3, with 7 bases fitting TRBD1. The sample consisted of blood, either unsorted or a sorted T cell fraction (not recorded which). This clonotype was obtained from a human donor who was either an allogeneic HSCT recipient or a stem cell or donor lymphocyte infusion donor (not recorded which). It is not recorded whose cells these are; they may come from a transplant donor. The CDR3, as DNA: TGTGCCAGCAGCGAGACAGGGCCGGATACGCAGTATTTT. It yields the protein CASSETGPDTQYF.